The 17 T cell receptor beta chains listed next were all sequenced from one sample in a study of T cell changes during pregnancy in multiple sclerosis. Here immunoSEQ multiplex PCR was the method, and the copy in TCRdb shows in-frame clones only, minus some. The sample shows about 40,000 clones, approximately 94% of them seen only once. This material consisted of peripheral blood, taken in the third trimester of pregnancy. The receptors come from a female donor with multiple sclerosis, enrolled in a pregnancy study.

There are a few counts of this clone. This sequence joins TRBV5-1 and TRBJ1-2, with D perhaps TRBD1 (5 bases). V lost 5 bases to trimming and J lost 0 bases, with 17 bases between them. Germline CDR1 and CDR2: SGHRS and YFSETQ. This CDR3 is built from 16 residues. Here the CDR3 DNA reads TGCGCCAGCAGTGCGGGAACAAGGGGAGCTAACTATGGCTACACCTTC. This codes for CASSAGTRGANYGYTF.

This clone appeared once. This sequence joins TRBV6-5 and TRBJ1-2; D unclear. This CDR3 is 13 amino acids long. Per the germline V gene, CDR1 is MNHEY and CDR2 is SVGAGI. The ends were cut back, 6 bases at V and 8 bases at J, with 16 bases in the middle. CDR3 sequence: CASRGASTRGYTF. CDR3 coding DNA: TGTGCCAGCAGGGGAGCCAGTACGAGAGGCTACACCTTC.

V is TRBV2 and J is TRBJ2-1; D possibly corresponds to TRBD2 (6 bases). V lost 1 base to trimming and J lost 5 bases, with 12 bases between them. The length of the CDR3 is 15 residues. Germline V gene lookup returns CDR1 SNHLY and CDR2 FYNNEI. CDR3 amino acids: CASSEGTGVHNEQFF. The CDR3 bases are TGTGCCAGCAGTGAAGGTACGGGAGTCCACAATGAGCAGTTCTTC.

The genes are TRBV2 and TRBJ1-1, with D perhaps matching TRBD1 (5 bases). The germline gives CDR1 SNHLY, CDR2 FYNNEI. Trimming cost V 2 bases and J 0 bases, with 13 bases left between them. The CDR3 is 16 amino acids. CDR3 protein: CASSEYRGPMNTEAFF. For the CDR3, the DNA is TGTGCCAGCAGTGAATATAGGGGTCCGATGAACACTGAAGCTTTCTTT.

The rearrangement joins TRBV4-1 to TRBJ1-5; 7 positions match TRBD1. This CDR3 is 15 amino acids long. Germline V lookup: CDR1 MGHRA, CDR2 YSYEKL. The junction had 7 bases not matched to a gene; V was cut back by 4 bases and J by 4 bases. The CDR3 DNA is TGCGCCAGCAGCCCCCAGGGACAGCATAATCAGCCCCAGCATTTT. It is translated as CASSPQGQHNQPQHF.

The genes are TRBV4-1 and TRBJ2-1; 7 bases are shared with TRBD1. Germline-derived CDR1 and CDR2 are MGHRA and YSYEKL. This CDR3 region has 14 residues. The junction had 9 bases not matched to a gene; V was cut back by 4 bases and J by 9 bases. The CDR3 sequence: CASSRETGSVEQFF. The CDR3 nucleotides read TGCGCCAGCAGCCGAGAGACAGGGAGCGTTGAGCAGTTCTTC.

The chain couples TRBV7-9 to TRBJ2-2; D possibly corresponds to TRBD2 (6 bases). V was pared by 2 bases and J by 4 bases, with 11 bases between. Germline CDR1 and CDR2: SEHNR and FQNEAQ (reference sequence). The CDR3 runs to 15 residues. The CDR3 sequence: CASSLFGGGTGELFF. CDR3 sequence (DNA): TGTGCCAGCAGCTTATTCGGGGGAGGCACCGGGGAGCTGTTTTTT.

The rearrangement links TRBV5-1 to TRBJ2-7; D unresolved. V shed 0 bases and J shed 6 bases, with 7 bases lying between them. CDR3 length equals 12 residues. Germline lookup yields CDR1 SGHRS and CDR2 YFSETQ. The CDR3 reads CASSLDGSEQYF. CDR3 bases: TGCGCCAGCAGCTTGGATGGCAGCGAGCAGTACTTC.

This chain links TRBV10-3 with TRBJ2-5; TRBD1 aligns across 10 bases. CDR1 and CDR2 (germline): ENHRY, SYGVKD. The CDR3 extends over 15 amino acids. Trimming at V came to 6 bases and at J to 7 bases, leaving 11 bases not matched to a gene. CDR3 in DNA: TGTGCCATCAGCGGAGGAGGACAGGGGGTCGTGACCCAGTACTTC. Translating gives CAISGGGQGVVTQYF.

The V and J genes are TRBV7-2 and TRBJ1-6, with 11 bases aligning to TRBD1. CDR3 length equals 16 residues. Germline values: CDR1 SGHTA, CDR2 FQGNSA. V dropped 1 base and J dropped 7; count of bases not matched to a gene: 3. CDR3 coding DNA: TGTGCCAGCAGCTTAGGGGACAGGGGGTGGAATTCACCCCTCCACTTT. It yields the protein CASSLGDRGWNSPLHF. The full variable domain, in which reference TRBV7-2 and TRBJ1-6 provide the parts outside the CDR3, is GAGVSQSPSNKVTEKGKDVELRCDPISGHTALYWYRQSLGQGLEFLIYFQGNSAPDKSGLPSDRFSAERTGGSVSTLTIQRTQQEDSAVYLCASSLGDRGWNSPLHFGNGTRLTVT.

V gene TRBV6-6 combines with J gene TRBJ1-2; D call uncertain. V dropped 6 bases and J dropped 4 bases, with 15 bases sitting between them. The CDR3 covers 14 residues. Germline CDR1 is MNHNY and CDR2 is SVGAGI (reference sequence). CDR3 nucleotides: TGTGCCAGCAGCCCACGGGAAGGGAGCTATGGCTACACCTTC. Its protein is CASSPREGSYGYTF.

In its sample, this clone was seen once. This chain joins TRBV11-3 and TRBJ2-6; TRBD1 matches at 7 bases. Germline V lookup: CDR1 SGHNT, CDR2 YENEEA. This CDR3 has 18 amino acids. The J segment lost 0 bases and the V segment lost 2 bases, leaving 7 bases of the junction unmatched. The CDR3 reads CASSLFPTGSSGANVLTF. As DNA, the CDR3 is TGTGCCAGCAGCTTATTCCCGACAGGGAGCTCTGGGGCCAACGTCCTGACTTTC.

The J gene is TRBJ1-1, the V gene TRBV4-3, with D maybe TRBD1 (6 bases). Germline lookup yields CDR1 LGHNA and CDR2 YSLEER. This CDR3 has 15 residues. The V gene lost 0 bases and the J gene lost 4 bases, with 12 bases spanning the gap. CDR3 sequence: CASSQDRGAFTEAFF. The CDR3 DNA sequence: TGCGCCAGCAGCCAAGATCGGGGGGCGTTCACTGAAGCTTTCTTT.

The chain combines TRBV5-6 with TRBJ1-2; the D gene is possibly TRBD1 (6 bases). The CDR3 spans 15 residues. Germline CDR1 reads SGHDT; CDR2 reads YYEEEE. The V end lost 4 bases, the J end lost 5 bases, and 18 bases lay between the germline ends. The CDR3 DNA sequence: TGTGCCAGCAGCACCGGACAGCCCGGGCTTTATGGCTACACCTTC. Its translation: CASSTGQPGLYGYTF.

This chain links TRBV6-5 with TRBJ1-2, with D perhaps TRBD1 (5 bases). CDR3 length equals 14 residues. V was shortened by 2 bases and J by 4 bases, with 11 bases between the two germline ends. CDR1 MNHEY and CDR2 SVGAGI come from the germline V gene. The CDR3 region is CASSYDNQGYGYTF. Written as DNA, the CDR3 is TGTGCCAGCAGTTACGATAACCAGGGCTATGGCTACACCTTC.

V gene TRBV7-2 combines with J gene TRBJ2-3; D might be TRBD2 (7 bases). This CDR3 is 13 amino acids long. The V end was cut by 5 bases, the J end by 4 bases, with 10 bases between. CDR1 is SGHTA and CDR2 is FQGNSA in the germline V gene. CDR3 nucleotides: TGTGCCAGCAGCCGGGGGGCGGCAGATACGCAGTATTTT. This codes for CASSRGAADTQYF.

CDR3 coding DNA: TGTGCCAGCAGCCCGCGACAGGGACATGAAGGTCAGCCCCAGCATTTT. Translated, it gives CASSPRQGHEGQPQHF. The chain couples TRBV4-2 to TRBJ1-5; 7 bases align to TRBD1. The length of the CDR3 is 16 residues. The V segment lost 4 bases and the J segment 6 bases; nucleotides outside the gene matches: 12. Germline loops: CDR1 LGHNA, CDR2 YNFKEQ.